The 27 T cell receptor beta chains reported below all come from one sample, sequenced in a study of cytomegalovirus exposure and HLA in healthy donors. PCR involved 60 Vbeta and 13 Jbeta primers. Measured with immunoSEQ multiplex PCR; TCRdb has only the in-frame clones, and not every one. Of 150,000 to 200,000 clones in the sample, about 80% were seen once. The material sequenced was PBMCs. The source is a woman in her 40s in good health and CMV-seronegative.

This clone was detected only a few times. The rearrangement joins TRBV6-6 to TRBJ2-3; no clear D gene. Per germline, CDR1 MNHNY and CDR2 SVGAGI (reference sequence). Trimming shortened V by 7 bases and J by 2 bases, and 10 bases separated the two germline ends. CDR3 size: 13 residues. The CDR3 DNA reads as TGTGCCAGCACCCAGCGTCCCACAGATACGCAGTATTTT. Amino acids: CASTQRPTDTQYF.

The rearrangement links TRBV7-9 to TRBJ2-7; weak D call: TRBD1 (5 bases). The CDR3 is 14 amino acids. Deletions cut 5 bases from V and 5 bases from J, with 16 bases between. From germline, CDR1 is SEHNR and CDR2 FQNEAQ (reference sequence). CDR3: CASSDDPQGDEQYF. The CDR3 DNA sequence: TGTGCCAGCAGCGACGACCCCCAAGGGGACGAGCAGTACTTC.

The genes are TRBV9 and TRBJ1-1, with 7 bases matching TRBD1. Per the germline V gene, CDR1 is SGDLS and CDR2 is YYNGEE. CDR3 length: 15 amino acids. The V segment lost 4 bases and the J segment 2 bases; nucleotides outside the gene matches: 8. In DNA form, the CDR3 reads TGTGCCAGCAGCTCTCCTGGGACAGTTAACACTGAAGCTTTCTTT. Translating it yields CASSSPGTVNTEAFF. The whole variable domain, filled in from reference TRBV9 and TRBJ1-1, reads DSGVTQTPKHLITATGQRVTLRCSPRSGDLSVYWYQQSLDQGLQFLIQYYNGEERAKGNILERFSAQQFPDLHSELNLSSLELGDSALYFCASSSPGTVNTEAFFGQGTRLTVV.

The chain carries TRBV2 and TRBJ2-3; 13 nucleotides line up with TRBD2. This CDR3 comprises 16 residues. CDR1 and CDR2 (germline): SNHLY, FYNNEI. The V segment lost 6 bases and the J segment 4 bases; nucleotides outside the gene matches: 7. The CDR3 loop reads CASRRLAGGAADTQYF. The CDR3 bases are TGTGCCAGCAGACGACTAGCGGGGGGCGCGGCAGATACGCAGTATTTT.

This sequence joins TRBV4-3 and TRBJ2-3; perhaps TRBD1 as D (7 bases). Germline V gene lookup returns CDR1 LGHNA and CDR2 YSLEER. V lost 0 bases and J 8 bases, leaving 15 bases between the germline ends. The CDR3 sequence is 15 residues long. This chain's CDR3 is CASSQDQGGLGTQYF. CDR3 sequence (DNA): TGCGCCAGCAGCCAAGATCAGGGGGGCCTGGGTACGCAGTATTTT.

The chain is built from TRBV18 and TRBJ1-4; 7 bases fit TRBD1. Per germline, CDR1 KGHSH and CDR2 LQKENI. With 8 bases clipped from V and 4 bases from J, the junction kept 7 bases outside the gene matches. The CDR3 consists of 14 residues. CDR3 bases: TGTGCCAGCGCAAAGGACAGGCATAATGAAAAACTGTTTTTT. Amino acids: CASAKDRHNEKLFF.

This clone showed up just a few times. The chain links TRBV10-3 to TRBJ2-3, with 10 positions matching TRBD2. The germline CDR1 and CDR2 sequences are ENHRY and SYGVKD. V shed 4 bases, J shed 6 bases, and the junction held 7 bases outside the gene matches. This CDR3 spans 15 amino acids. CDR3 bases: TGTGCCATCAGTGGTGGTAGCGGGGGGCTGGATACGCAGTATTTT. Translation gives CAISGGSGGLDTQYF.

The chain has TRBV20-1 and TRBJ2-1, with unresolved D. V lost 1 base and J lost 10, with 8 bases in between. This CDR3 has 11 residues. Germline V CDR1 and CDR2: DFQATT, SNEGSKA (reference sequence). The CDR3, as DNA: TGCAGTGCTAGAGGTTCGAGGGAGCAGTTCTTC. Residues: CSARGSREQFF.

Worth noting for this clone: Other DNA sequences in the same sample also yield this CDR3. V is TRBV7-9 and J is TRBJ2-1; 8 bases line up with TRBD2. The V segment lost 1 base and the J segment 4 bases; nucleotides outside the gene matches: 3. Per germline, CDR1 SEHNR and CDR2 FQNEAQ (reference sequence). The length of the CDR3 is 15 residues. The CDR3 sequence: CASSLGTSSYNEQFF. The CDR3, as DNA: TGTGCCAGCAGCTTAGGGACTAGCAGTTACAATGAGCAGTTCTTC.

This clone showed up just once. This chain joins TRBV7-9 and TRBJ2-7, with D tentatively TRBD2 (6 bases). The ends were cut back, 1 base at V and 0 bases at J, with 13 bases in the middle. The CDR3 covers 16 residues. The germline V gene has CDR1 SEHNR and CDR2 FQNEAQ (reference sequence). The CDR3 region is CASSLDYGGNSYEQYF. For the CDR3, the DNA is TGTGCCAGCAGCTTAGATTACGGGGGAAACTCCTACGAGCAGTACTTC.

This sequence joins TRBV28 and TRBJ1-6; 8 bases map to TRBD1. Germline values: CDR1 MDHEN, CDR2 SYDVKM. Losses at the gene ends were 4 bases for V and 7 bases for J; bases not matched to a gene: 6. The CDR3 covers 15 residues. This CDR3 reads CASSSHAGGNSPLHF. In DNA form, the CDR3 reads TGTGCCAGCAGTTCCCATGCAGGGGGCAATTCACCCCTCCACTTT.

V and J are TRBV7-9 and TRBJ2-5; 8 positions match TRBD1. The CDR3 has 15 residues. The germline CDR1 and CDR2 sequences are SEHNR and FQNEAQ (reference sequence). Unmatched junction bases numbered 12, after V lost 8 bases and J lost 4 bases. Written as DNA, the CDR3 is TGTGCCAGCGCAGGGGGCGACAGAGGGATAGAGACCCAGTACTTC. Residues: CASAGGDRGIETQYF.

This clone was seen a single time. This chain links TRBV28 with TRBJ2-6, with D tentatively TRBD2 (6 bases). Deletions cut 8 bases from V and 0 bases from J, with 8 bases between. The CDR3 loop spans 14 amino acids. Germline loops: CDR1 MDHEN, CDR2 SYDVKM. The CDR3 here is CASAGGSGANVLTF. Written as DNA, the CDR3 is TGTGCCAGCGCCGGGGGCTCTGGGGCCAACGTCCTGACTTTC.

This clone was seen only once. The J gene is TRBJ2-7, the V gene TRBV11-3; D uncertain. Germline V gene sequence: CDR1 SGHNT, CDR2 YENEEA. This CDR3 contains 13 residues. Trimming removed 4 bases at V and 4 bases at J, with 11 bases between. The CDR3 DNA reads as TGTGCCAGCAGCTCAAGCTCCGGGTACGAGCAGTACTTC. Translated: CASSSSSGYEQYF.

V usage is TRBV11-3 and J usage is TRBJ1-2; 9 positions match TRBD1. The CDR3 sequence is 15 residues long. The trim removed 6 bases at V and 8 bases at J, leaving 13 bases unmatched. Germline V gene data show CDR1 as SGHNT and CDR2 as YENEEA. CDR3 DNA: TGTGCCAGCAGAACTAGGGACAGGGCCTTCTTGGGCTACACCTTC. Translation gives CASRTRDRAFLGYTF.

This clone has only a few counts. V and J are TRBV6-1 and TRBJ2-7, with a weak D call TRBD2 (5 bases). Germline assignment: CDR1 MNHNS and CDR2 SASEGT. The CDR3 length is 14 residues. V lost 2 bases and J lost 3, with 11 bases in between. DNA of the CDR3: TGTGCCAGCAGTGAAAAGATACGGGGCTACGAGCAGTACTTC. Translated, it gives CASSEKIRGYEQYF.

There are a few counts of this clone. At one end the junction does not follow the germline gene, possibly because of a read error. The chain couples TRBV7-7 to TRBJ2-5; 7 bases agree with TRBD2. CDR3 length: 14 residues. CDR1 SSHAT and CDR2 FNYEAQ come from the germline V gene (reference sequence). The CDR3 DNA follows: TGTGCTAGCAGCTTAGCGGGCCTTTCGGAGACCCAGTACTTC. Its protein is CASSLAGLSETQYF.

The genes are TRBV7-2 and TRBJ2-1, with a possible D match to TRBD2 (6 bases). V was cut by 6 bases and J by 2 bases, with 17 bases left in between. Germline V CDR1 and CDR2: SGHTA, FQGNSA. The CDR3 is 16 residues long. CDR3 bases: TGTGCCAGCAGACAGTCCCTAGCGACCCCCTACAATGAGCAGTTCTTC. This codes for CASRQSLATPYNEQFF. Variable domain in full (rest from reference TRBV7-2 and TRBJ2-1): GAGVSQSPSNKVTEKGKDVELRCDPISGHTALYWYRQSLGQGLEFLIYFQGNSAPDKSGLPSDRFSAERTGGSVSTLTIQRTQQEDSAVYLCASRQSLATPYNEQFFGPGTRLTVL.

The V and J genes are TRBV14 and TRBJ1-1; weak D call: TRBD1 (6 bases). Deletions cut 4 bases from V and 1 base from J, with 13 bases between. The CDR3 contains 15 residues. CDR1 is SGHDN and CDR2 is FVKESK in the germline V gene. For the CDR3, the DNA is TGTGCCAGCAGCCTCTCGGACAGAAAGAACACTGAAGCTTTCTTT. Amino acids: CASSLSDRKNTEAFF. The variable domain in full, completed from reference TRBV14 and TRBJ1-1, reads EAGVTQFPSHSVIEKGQTVTLRCDPISGHDNLYWYRRVMGKEIKFLLHFVKESKQDESGMPNNRFLAERTGGTYSTLKVQPAELEDSGVYFCASSLSDRKNTEAFFGQGTRLTVV.

This chain connects TRBV7-3 to TRBJ2-7, with 10 bases lining up with TRBD2. Germline assignment: CDR1 SGHTA and CDR2 FQGTGA. Unmatched junction bases numbered 7, after V lost 5 bases and J lost 3 bases. This CDR3 comprises 15 residues. DNA for the CDR3: TGTGCCAGCAGCCCCCAAGCGGGGGGGATCTACGAGCAGTACTTC. This sequence encodes CASSPQAGGIYEQYF.

V is TRBV5-1 and J is TRBJ2-3; 11 nucleotides agree with TRBD2. This CDR3 is 17 amino acids long. J lost 2 bases, V lost 1 base, and 6 bases had no gene match. Germline loops: CDR1 SGHRS, CDR2 YFSETQ. This CDR3 is CASSLNRLAGTTDTQYF. The DNA for the CDR3 is TGCGCCAGCAGCTTGAACCGACTAGCGGGAACCACAGATACGCAGTATTTT.

The gene calls are TRBV7-9 and TRBJ1-6; possible D gene TRBD1, 5 bases. Trimming pared 0 bases from V and 8 bases from J, leaving 11 bases between. Germline V gives CDR1 SEHNR, CDR2 FQNEAQ (reference sequence). The CDR3 contains 15 residues. In nucleotides, the CDR3 is TGTGCCAGCAGCTTAGCGGGACTGCGGGATTCACCCCTCCACTTT. Translated, it gives CASSLAGLRDSPLHF.

The rearrangement joins TRBV7-2 to TRBJ2-1, with D possibly being TRBD1 (6 bases). V lost 4 bases and J 10 bases, leaving 20 bases between the germline ends. This CDR3 comprises 15 residues. CDR1 SGHTA and CDR2 FQGNSA come from the germline V gene. This CDR3 is CASSSDRILGREQFF. The DNA for the CDR3 is TGTGCCAGCAGCTCGGACAGAATCCTGGGGCGGGAGCAGTTCTTC.

This clone appeared a few times. This chain uses TRBV5-1 with TRBJ2-1; 10 bases map to TRBD1. Germline V gene sequence: CDR1 SGHRS, CDR2 YFSETQ. The trim removed 4 bases at V and 8 bases at J, leaving 6 bases unmatched. CDR3 length equals 14 residues. In nucleotides, the CDR3 is TGCGCCAGCAGCCCGGGGACAGGGGCGTATGAGCAGTTCTTC. The encoded protein is CASSPGTGAYEQFF. Full variable domain (missing parts from reference TRBV5-1 and TRBJ2-1): KAGVTQTPRYLIKTRGQQVTLSCSPISGHRSVSWYQQTPGQGLQFLFEYFSETQRNKGNFPGRFSGRQFSNSRSEMNVSTLELGDSALYLCASSPGTGAYEQFFGPGTRLTVL.

This clone showed up just once. Compared with germline, one end of the junction differs, possibly owing to a read error. The genes are TRBV7-7 and TRBJ2-1; weak D call: TRBD2 (6 bases). Germline CDR1 is SSHAT and CDR2 is FNYEAQ (reference sequence). There are 15 residues in the CDR3. The CDR3 DNA follows: TGTGCTAGCAGCTTAGGTCCTAGCGAGTCGGATGAGCAGTTCTTC. This sequence encodes CASSLGPSESDEQFF.

This chain links TRBV18 with TRBJ2-1; 7 bases line up with TRBD2. Per the germline V gene, CDR1 is KGHSH and CDR2 is LQKENI. Trimming cost V 2 bases and J 6 bases; bases outside gene matches: 7. The CDR3 totals 15 residues. CDR3 in amino acids: CASSPTPGLVNEQFF. CDR3 DNA: TGTGCCAGCTCACCAACCCCCGGACTAGTCAATGAGCAGTTCTTC.

The J gene is TRBJ2-3, the V gene TRBV5-1; TRBD2 aligns across 12 bases. The germline gives CDR1 SGHRS, CDR2 YFSETQ. The CDR3 totals 16 residues. J was trimmed by 5 bases and V by 8 bases; bases with no gene match: 12. The CDR3 here is CASGDGAGLAGDTQYF. The CDR3 DNA reads as TGCGCCAGTGGAGATGGTGCGGGACTAGCGGGAGATACGCAGTATTTT.